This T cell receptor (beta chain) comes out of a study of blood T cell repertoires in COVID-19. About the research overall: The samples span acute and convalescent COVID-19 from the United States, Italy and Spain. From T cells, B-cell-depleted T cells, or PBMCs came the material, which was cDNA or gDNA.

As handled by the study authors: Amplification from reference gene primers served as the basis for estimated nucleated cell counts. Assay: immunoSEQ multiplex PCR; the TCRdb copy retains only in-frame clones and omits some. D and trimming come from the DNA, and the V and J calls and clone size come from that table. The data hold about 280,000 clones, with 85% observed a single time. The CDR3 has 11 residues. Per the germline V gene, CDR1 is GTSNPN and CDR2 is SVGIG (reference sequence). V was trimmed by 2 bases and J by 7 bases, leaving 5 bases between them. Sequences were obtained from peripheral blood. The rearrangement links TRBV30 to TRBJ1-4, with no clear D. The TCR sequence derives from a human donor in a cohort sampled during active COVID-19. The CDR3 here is CAWSPGEKLFF. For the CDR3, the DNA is TGTGCCTGGAGTCCGGGTGAAAAACTGTTTTTT.